The rows below give T cell receptor beta chains drawn from one sample of a study of shared clonotypes between healthy human individuals. Assay used: immunoSEQ multiplex PCR; TCRdb lists only in-frame clones, some missing. The sample has 1,500,000 or so clones; just under 99% are singletons. The sequencing input was naive CD4+ T cells sorted from blood. These receptors were collected from a man in his thirties or forties in good health. CDR3s include the opening cysteine and the closing phenylalanine or tryptophan. The D gene is left open where the match is weak. Size is omitted from some rows. Given values are once, few, many or a class for expanded clones.

TRBJ1-1,TRBV28,-,-,TGTGCCAGCAGTTTACTCTCAATGAACACTGAAGCTTTCTTT,CASSLLSMNTEAFF
TRBJ2-7,TRBV18,-,-,TGTGCCAGCTCACTTCGCGTCGGGGACGAACCCTACGAGCAGTACTTC,CASSLRVGDEPYEQYF
TRBJ1-4,TRBV28,TRBD1,-,TGTGCCAGCAGTTTGGGGACAGGGAGTGAAAAACTGTTTTTT,CASSLGTGSEKLFF
TRBJ2-5,TRBV25-1,-,once,TGTGCCAGCAGTGAATATGGGGAAAAGACCCAGTACTTC,CASSEYGEKTQYF
TRBJ2-7,TRBV27,TRBD2,-,TGTGCCAGCAGTTTAAGGCTAGCGGCGACCTACGAGCAGTACTTC,CASSLRLAATYEQYF
TRBJ1-1,TRBV2,TRBD1,-,TGTGCCAGCCCCACGACGGACAGGGTAGCTTTCTTT,CASPTTDRVAFF
TRBJ2-1,TRBV5-1,-,-,TGCGCCAGCAGCATTAGGGCTCCGGAGCAGTTCTTC,CASSIRAPEQFF
TRBJ2-7,TRBV12-2,-,once,TGTGCAAGTCGCTTTTGGGGGATCCCCCTCGAGCAGTACTTC,CASRFWGIPLEQYF
TRBJ2-3,TRBV15,-,-,TGTGCCACCTCCATGTCGGGCACAGATACGCAGTATTTT,CATSMSGTDTQYF
TRBJ1-5,TRBV9,-,-,TGTGCCAGCAGCCGAGGGGGGGTTAATCAGCCCCAGCATTTT,CASSRGGVNQPQHF
TRBJ2-1,TRBV28,-,-,TGTGCCAGCAGCCTACCGGGGGCCGGGGCTGCCAATGAGCAGTTCTTC,CASSLPGAGAANEQFF
TRBJ1-2,TRBV7-9,-,-,TGTGCCAGCAGTTTGGACATAAGCTATGGCTACACCTTC,CASSLDISYGYTF
TRBJ2-3,TRBV6-5,-,-,TGTGCCAGCAGGGTCGGTGGGGGAGCAGATACGCAGTATTTT,CASRVGGGADTQYF
TRBJ1-2,TRBV9,-,-,TGTGCCAGCAGCGTAGACCCAGCCTCCGGGTATGGCTACACCTTC,CASSVDPASGYGYTF
TRBJ2-7,TRBV5-5,-,-,TGTGCCAGCAGCTTGGCGTTCCTCCCCTACGAGCAGTACTTC,CASSLAFLPYEQYF
TRBJ2-1,TRBV10-2,-,-,TGCGCCAGCAGGGGCCGGGGCCCTAACAATGAGCAGTTCTTC,CASRGRGPNNEQFF
TRBJ2-1,TRBV27,-,-,TGTGCCAGCAGGGTCGCCAGCTCCTACAATGAGCAGTTCTTC,CASRVASSYNEQFF
TRBJ2-3,TRBV5-1,TRBD2,-,TGCGCCAGCAGTGGCCCAGTGACCTCACTAGCGGGTACGGGGCTGACAGATACGCAGTATTTT,CASSGPVTSLAGTGLTDTQYF
TRBJ2-3,TRBV29-1,TRBD2,-,TGCAGCGTTCCCATAGCGGGTGGCACAGATACGCAGTATTTT,CSVPIAGGTDTQYF
TRBJ1-1,TRBV14,-,-,TGTGCCAGCAGCCAAGATCGCCCCACTGAAGCTTTCTTT,CASSQDRPTEAFF
TRBJ2-1,TRBV4-2,TRBD2,-,TGTGCCAGCAGCTTGCAGCTAGCGGGAAAGGGGCAGTTCTTC,CASSLQLAGKGQFF
TRBJ2-3,TRBV7-9,TRBD1,-,TGTGCCAGCAGCTTAGGACAGGGGGTAGATACGCAGTATTTT,CASSLGQGVDTQYF
TRBJ1-2,TRBV18,-,-,TGTGCCAGCTCACCACCTATGAGGACATATGGCTACACCTTC,CASSPPMRTYGYTF
TRBJ1-2,TRBV5-4,TRBD1,-,TGTGCCAGCAGCTCCGGACAGGGGTTACATGGCTACACCTTC,CASSSGQGLHGYTF
TRBJ2-6,TRBV30,-,-,TGTGCCTGGAGTGTACTACGTTCAGGGTCTGGGGCCAACGTCCTGACTTTC,CAWSVLRSGSGANVLTF
TRBJ1-2,TRBV10-3,TRBD1,-,TGTGCCATCAGTGGGGACAGGAACTATGGCTACACCTTC,CAISGDRNYGYTF
TRBJ1-5,TRBV19,TRBD1,-,TGTGCCAGTAGTGCGGACAGGGTATGGCAGCCCCAGCATTTT,CASSADRVWQPQHF
TRBJ2-7,TRBV4-3,-,-,TGCGCCAGCAGCCAAGGGCATAGCTCCTACGAGCAGTACTTC,CASSQGHSSYEQYF
TRBJ2-7,TRBV7-9,-,-,TGTGCCAGCAGGGAGGGACAGACCTACGAGCAGTACTTC,CASREGQTYEQYF
TRBJ2-1,TRBV5-1,-,-,TGCGCCAGCAGCCTCGGCGGTTTTAATGAGCAGTTCTTC,CASSLGGFNEQFF
TRBJ2-5,TRBV5-1,-,-,TGCGCCAGCAGCGCTGGACCAGGAGAGACCCAGTACTTC,CASSAGPGETQYF
TRBJ1-5,TRBV28,-,-,TGTGCCAGCAGCCGCTACGGCATGGAGGGCAATCAGCCCCAGCATTTT,CASSRYGMEGNQPQHF
TRBJ2-3,TRBV5-1,TRBD2,-,TGCGCCAGCAGCCGATCTAGCGGGAGTCTCGATACGCAGTATTTT,CASSRSSGSLDTQYF
TRBJ2-3,TRBV6-1,TRBD1,once,TGTGCCAGCAGTGAAGTGGGACAGGGGGCTCAAGTAGATACGCAGTATTTT,CASSEVGQGAQVDTQYF
TRBJ1-5,TRBV6-6,-,-,TGTGCCAGCACAAATGGGTTCGGGCAGCCCCAGCATTTT,CASTNGFGQPQHF
TRBJ2-7,TRBV5-1,TRBD2,-,TGCGCCAGCAGCTTGGTCCCCGGAGTCCCGCTAGCGGGAGACGTCGAGCAGTACTTC,CASSLVPGVPLAGDVEQYF
TRBJ2-1,TRBV13,-,-,TGTGCCAGCAGTCGCCCTTTAGTTAAGAATGAGCAGTTCTTC,CASSRPLVKNEQFF
TRBJ2-4,TRBV30,-,-,TGTGCCTGGAGGGTCCAAAACATTCAGTACTTC,CAWRVQNIQYF
TRBJ2-1,TRBV12-5,-,-,TGTGCTAGTGGTTTGGATTTCCGGGGTGAGCAGTTCTTC,CASGLDFRGEQFF
TRBJ2-7,TRBV6-5,-,once,TGTGCCAGCAGTTACTCGATGGCCAGATCCTACGAGCAGTACTTC,CASSYSMARSYEQYF
TRBJ1-5,TRBV18,-,-,TGTGCCAGCTCAAATCATCCCGGCAGGGGAGGTCAGCCCCAGCATTTT,CASSNHPGRGGQPQHF
TRBJ2-2,TRBV5-1,-,-,TGCGCCAGCAGCTTGGCCAGGAAAGGCGGGGAGCTGTTTTTT,CASSLARKGGELFF
TRBJ2-3,TRBV7-8,-,-,TGTGCCAGCACTAGCACAGATACGCAGTATTTT,CASTSTDTQYF